These 3 T cell receptor beta chains originate from one sample sequenced in a study of shared clonotypes between healthy human individuals. Some clones are missing from TCRdb's copy, which holds only in-frame ones; the method was immunoSEQ multiplex PCR. Of around 1.1 million clones listed, 77% are singletons. Sequenced material: memory CD4+ T cells from PBMCs. Subset given: CD45RA-negative fraction. The receptors originated from a young man in good health. Some clones in this sample may be carry-over from other donors' samples.

The chain employs TRBV6-1 and TRBJ2-2; weak D call: TRBD2 (5 bases). CDR1 and CDR2 (germline): MNHNS, SASEGT. Trimming pared 8 bases from V and 3 bases from J, leaving 16 bases between. The CDR3 spans 15 residues. CDR3 sequence reads: CASLARRGYTGELFF. The CDR3 nucleotides read TGTGCCAGCTTGGCCAGGCGAGGGTACACCGGGGAGCTGTTTTTT.

The gene calls are TRBV5-6 and TRBJ1-2; maybe TRBD1 (6 bases). CDR3 length: 12 amino acids. Trimming removed 1 base at V and 11 bases at J, with 12 bases between. CDR1 and CDR2 from the germline V gene are SGHDT and YYEEEE. CDR3 coding DNA: TGTGCCAGCAGCTTGCAACAGGGCTGGTACACCTTC. Residues: CASSLQQGWYTF.

Comments on this clone: Just one base apart from a much larger clone, this may be a read error. The gene calls are TRBV30 and TRBJ2-2; a possible D gene is TRBD1 (6 bases). Germline lookup yields CDR1 GTSNPN and CDR2 SVGIG (reference sequence). CDR3 size: 16 residues. As DNA, the CDR3 is TGTGCCTGGCGACGCGGAGGACAGAGGAACACCAGGGAGCTGTTTTTT. Its protein product is CAWRRGGQRNTRELFF. The whole variable domain, filled in from reference TRBV30 and TRBJ2-2, reads SQTIHQWPATLVQPVGSPLSLECTVEGTSNPNLYWYRQAAGRGLQLLFYSVGIGQISSEVPQNLSASRPQDRQFILSSKKLLLSDSGFYLCAWRRGGQRNTRELFFGEGSRLTVL.